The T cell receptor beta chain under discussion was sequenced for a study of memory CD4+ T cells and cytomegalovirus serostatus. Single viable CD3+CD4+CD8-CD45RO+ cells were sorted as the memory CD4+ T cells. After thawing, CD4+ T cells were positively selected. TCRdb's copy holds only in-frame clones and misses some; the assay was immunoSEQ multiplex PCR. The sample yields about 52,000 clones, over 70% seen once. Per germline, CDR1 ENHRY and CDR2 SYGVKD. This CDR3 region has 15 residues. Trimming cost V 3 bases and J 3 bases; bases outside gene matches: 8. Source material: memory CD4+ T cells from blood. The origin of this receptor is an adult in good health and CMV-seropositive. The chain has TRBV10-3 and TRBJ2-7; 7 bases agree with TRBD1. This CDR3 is CAISDYRQGVYEQYF. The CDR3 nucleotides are TGTGCCATCAGTGATTATAGGCAGGGGGTCTACGAGCAGTACTTC.